This TCR beta chain was identified in a study of T cells in Graves' hyperthyroidism and ophthalmopathy. Study background: Peripheral blood was acquired at first diagnosis, ahead of any therapy whatsoever.

This clonotype has at least ten counts. The antigen is not known. The CDR3 loop spans 13 amino acids. After removal of 6 bases from V and 2 bases from J, the junction contained 4 bases not matched to a gene. Exclusion of a patient resulted from uncontrolled infection, other autoimmune disease, pregnancy or lactation. Diagnostic assessment was based on clinical symptoms, serum thyroxine and TRAb, thyroid ultrasound and orbital computed tomography. The study, taken as a whole, reports: Most thyroid-expanded clonotypes above 0.001 were also found in blood.

TCR beta CDR3 region amplification was performed from RNA transcripts. When the TCR CDR3 underwent first-round RT-PCR, the HTBI primer set was used. Via MiXCR, TCRdb re-called the multiplex PCR reads, giving one row per CDR3 protein. The sample holds 550,000 to 650,000 distinct CDR3 sequences; 13% to 15% are singletons and the top ten take approximately 15%. The sequenced sample was blood. This chain joins TRBV12-3 or TRBV12-4 and TRBJ2-7, with 7 bases aligning to TRBD1. The TCR was taken from a woman in her thirties or forties with Graves' hyperthyroidism. The CDR3 region is CASRQGQTYEQYF. As DNA, the CDR3 is TGTGCCAGCAGGCAGGGACAGACCTACGAGCAGTACTTC.